This TCR beta chain was observed in a study of control samples from healthy donors and cancer patients. This CDR3 is built from 16 residues. In germline, CDR1 is MNHEY, CDR2 SVGAGI. J was trimmed by 0 bases and V by 3 bases; bases with no gene match: 6. Libraries were prepared by immunoSEQ multiplex PCR; TCRdb keeps only in-frame clonotypes and omits some of them. The table includes approximately 150,000 clones, 85% to 90% detected once. Sequencing used blood. This sequence originates from a man between 18 and 35 years old in good health. This rearrangement joins TRBV6-5 to TRBJ1-1, with 8 bases aligning to TRBD1. CDR3 sequence: CASSYRQGRVNTEAFF. DNA of the CDR3: TGTGCCAGCAGTTATCGACAGGGGCGGGTGAACACTGAAGCTTTCTTT.